This T cell receptor (beta chain) was found in a study of T cells in Graves' hyperthyroidism and ophthalmopathy. V shed 6 bases and J shed 5 bases, with 19 bases lying between them. Looked up from germline, CDR1 is ENHRY and CDR2 is SYGVKD. This CDR3 region has 15 residues. In its sample, this clonotype was seen many times. Using RNA transcripts as the source, TCR beta CDR3 regions were amplified. A set of HTBI primers served as the primers for a first-round RT-PCR of the TCR CDR3. TCRdb re-called the multiplex PCR reads with MiXCR, one entry per CDR3 protein. The table lists approximately 400,000 distinct CDR3 sequences, 15% to 19% of them singletons.

This chain joins TRBV10-3 and TRBJ2-5; D is possibly TRBD2 (6 bases). Sequencing was carried out using blood. This TCR was sampled from a woman aged 18-29 years with Graves' hyperthyroidism. CDR3 sequence reads: CAISEPNRRGETQYF. The CDR3 coding sequence is TGTGCCATCAGCGAGCCGAACAGGAGGGGCGAGACCCAGTACTTC.